The rows below give T cell receptor beta chains drawn from one sample of a study of T cells in tumors after PD-1 blockade. The assay was immunoSEQ multiplex PCR, and TCRdb's table has in-frame clones only and misses some. The data contain around 50,000 clones, 79% of them seen just once; the ten biggest clones take up around 15%. The sample was PBMCs, taken before anti-PD-1 treatment. These receptor sequences come from a human donor with basal cell carcinoma. Both conserved end residues are part of each CDR3. D genes are given only for firm matches. Rows give clone size only sometimes, using once, few, many, or a class for an expanded clone.

cdr3_nt: TGTGCCAGCTCGGGAGCGTCGTTCTACAATGAGCAGTTCTTC; cdr3_aa: CASSGASFYNEQFF; clone_size: .; v_call: TRBV18; d_call: .; j_call: TRBJ2-1
cdr3_nt: TGTGCCACCTACACCGGGGAGCTGTTTTTT; cdr3_aa: CATYTGELFF; clone_size: .; v_call: TRBV7-9; d_call: .; j_call: TRBJ2-2
cdr3_nt: TGTGCCAGCAGCCGGGGGGGGAACACTGAAGCTTTCTTT; cdr3_aa: CASSRGGNTEAFF; clone_size: few; v_call: TRBV3-1/TRBV3-2; d_call: .; j_call: TRBJ1-1
cdr3_nt: TGTGCCAGCACCAGGTCAGGGCGCGAAAAACTGTTTTTT; cdr3_aa: CASTRSGREKLFF; clone_size: .; v_call: TRBV28; d_call: .; j_call: TRBJ1-4
cdr3_nt: TGCAGCGTTGAAGCGGGTCGCGGGAGCTCCTACGAGCAGTACTTC; cdr3_aa: CSVEAGRGSSYEQYF; clone_size: .; v_call: TRBV29-1; d_call: TRBD2; j_call: TRBJ2-7
cdr3_nt: TGTGCCAGCAGCCACAAATCGGTATGGATCCTCCACTTC; cdr3_aa: CASSHKSVWILHF; clone_size: many; v_call: TRBV3-1/TRBV3-2; d_call: .; j_call: TRBJ2-7
cdr3_nt: TGTGCCAGCAGCCAATCGGCGTCAGGGGGCGTCTCCCTCCACTTT; cdr3_aa: CASSQSASGGVSLHF; clone_size: .; v_call: TRBV3-1/TRBV3-2; d_call: TRBD1; j_call: TRBJ1-6
cdr3_nt: TGTGCCAGCAGCGGAACGGCCGATTACGAGCAGTACTTC; cdr3_aa: CASSGTADYEQYF; clone_size: .; v_call: TRBV5-5; d_call: .; j_call: TRBJ2-7
cdr3_nt: TGTGCCAGCAGCATCCGCCCTAGCGGGGGGAAAGAGACCCAGTACTTC; cdr3_aa: CASSIRPSGGKETQYF; clone_size: few; v_call: TRBV9; d_call: TRBD2; j_call: TRBJ2-5
cdr3_nt: TGCGCCAGCAGCTTGGTTCATCGGGATGGCTACACCTTC; cdr3_aa: CASSLVHRDGYTF; clone_size: medium-sized; v_call: TRBV5-1; d_call: .; j_call: TRBJ1-2
cdr3_nt: TGTGCCAGCAGCCACCCGGGCGGGACTGAAGCTTTCTTT; cdr3_aa: CASSHPGGTEAFF; clone_size: .; v_call: TRBV7-6; d_call: .; j_call: TRBJ1-1
cdr3_nt: TGTGCCAGCAGTGGAGGGGACAGGGTTCCCTACAATGAGCAGTTCTTC; cdr3_aa: CASSGGDRVPYNEQFF; clone_size: .; v_call: TRBV2; d_call: TRBD1; j_call: TRBJ2-1
cdr3_nt: TGTGCCAGCAGCTTAAGGGGGGGAAGCACAGATACGCAGTATTTT; cdr3_aa: CASSLRGGSTDTQYF; clone_size: .; v_call: TRBV7-3; d_call: TRBD2; j_call: TRBJ2-3
cdr3_nt: TGTGCCATCAGTGAGTCGAAGGGTCTTCACATAGACAATTCACCCCTCCACTTT; cdr3_aa: CAISESKGLHIDNSPLHF; clone_size: .; v_call: TRBV10-3; d_call: .; j_call: TRBJ1-6
cdr3_nt: TGCGCCAGCAGCTTGGCGGCAGGGGGATTGGCAGATACGCAGTATTTT; cdr3_aa: CASSLAAGGLADTQYF; clone_size: .; v_call: TRBV5-1; d_call: TRBD1; j_call: TRBJ2-3
cdr3_nt: TGTGCCAGCAGCCGAGACAGGATTACCGGGGAGCTGTTTTTT; cdr3_aa: CASSRDRITGELFF; clone_size: .; v_call: TRBV27; d_call: .; j_call: TRBJ2-2
cdr3_nt: TGTGCCAGCAGTTACGGCCAGGGTGGGTCACCCCTCCACTTT; cdr3_aa: CASSYGQGGSPLHF; clone_size: .; v_call: TRBV6-5; d_call: .; j_call: TRBJ1-6
cdr3_nt: TGTGCCAGCACCACTTTTCGACGGCAATCCGAGGACAATGAGCAGTTCTTC; cdr3_aa: CASTTFRRQSEDNEQFF; clone_size: .; v_call: TRBV27; d_call: .; j_call: TRBJ2-1
cdr3_nt: TGTGCCATCCACCGAGTTTACGAGCAGTACTTC; cdr3_aa: CAIHRVYEQYF; clone_size: .; v_call: TRBV6-5; d_call: .; j_call: TRBJ2-7
cdr3_nt: TGTGCCAGCAGTTTTTTCGGGGCTGCTAATGAAAAACTGTTTTTT; cdr3_aa: CASSFFGAANEKLFF; clone_size: .; v_call: TRBV28; d_call: .; j_call: TRBJ1-4
cdr3_nt: TGTGCCAGCAGCGGGGCTTCTGGGGCCAACGTCCTGACTTTC; cdr3_aa: CASSGASGANVLTF; clone_size: .; v_call: TRBV28; d_call: .; j_call: TRBJ2-6
cdr3_nt: TGTGCCAGTAGGGACAGTTTAAACTATGGCTACACCTTC; cdr3_aa: CASRDSLNYGYTF; clone_size: .; v_call: TRBV19; d_call: .; j_call: TRBJ1-2
cdr3_nt: TGTGCCAGTACCCTACAGGGACTCTCTGGAAACACCATATATTTT; cdr3_aa: CASTLQGLSGNTIYF; clone_size: .; v_call: TRBV19; d_call: .; j_call: TRBJ1-3
cdr3_nt: TGTGCCAGCAGTCCAACTAGCGGGGGGGCCATAGCCACGCAGTATTTT; cdr3_aa: CASSPTSGGAIATQYF; clone_size: .; v_call: TRBV6-6; d_call: TRBD2; j_call: TRBJ2-3
cdr3_nt: TGTGCCACCAGCAGAGCGGGGTCCGGGGCCACCGGGGAGCTGTTTTTT; cdr3_aa: CATSRAGSGATGELFF; clone_size: .; v_call: TRBV15; d_call: .; j_call: TRBJ2-2
cdr3_nt: TGTGCCACCAGCGAGTCCAGGGGGAACACCGGGGAGCTGTTTTTT; cdr3_aa: CATSESRGNTGELFF; clone_size: .; v_call: TRBV15; d_call: .; j_call: TRBJ2-2
cdr3_nt: TGCGCCAGCAGTGATGGACTAGCGGGAGGCTACGAGCAGTACTTC; cdr3_aa: CASSDGLAGGYEQYF; clone_size: few; v_call: TRBV10-1; d_call: TRBD2; j_call: TRBJ2-7
cdr3_nt: TGTGCCAGTATCTTGAACGACAGGGGGCGAGGTGGCTACACCTTC; cdr3_aa: CASILNDRGRGGYTF; clone_size: few; v_call: TRBV19; d_call: TRBD1; j_call: TRBJ1-2
cdr3_nt: TGTGCCAGCAGCTTAGGGGTGGCAGGGGCGCTGTTTTTT; cdr3_aa: CASSLGVAGALFF; clone_size: .; v_call: TRBV7-2; d_call: .; j_call: TRBJ2-2
cdr3_nt: TGTGCCATCAGTGCTACCGGGGGGGCCTACGAGCAGTACTTC; cdr3_aa: CAISATGGAYEQYF; clone_size: .; v_call: TRBV10-3; d_call: TRBD2; j_call: TRBJ2-7
cdr3_nt: TGTGCCAGCAGCTTAGACGGAGGACTTGAAAAACTGTTTTTT; cdr3_aa: CASSLDGGLEKLFF; clone_size: few; v_call: TRBV7-9; d_call: .; j_call: TRBJ1-4
cdr3_nt: TGTGCCATCCCGAGGGGACAGATCATGAACACTGAAGCTTTCTTT; cdr3_aa: CAIPRGQIMNTEAFF; clone_size: few; v_call: TRBV6-5; d_call: TRBD1; j_call: TRBJ1-1
cdr3_nt: TGCGCCATATGGGAGACCCAGTACTTC; cdr3_aa: CAIWETQYF; clone_size: few; v_call: TRBV10-1; d_call: .; j_call: TRBJ2-5
cdr3_nt: TGTGCCAGCAGCTTGGGGCAAGAGAGCAATCAGCCCCAGCATTTT; cdr3_aa: CASSLGQESNQPQHF; clone_size: .; v_call: TRBV7-6; d_call: .; j_call: TRBJ1-5
cdr3_nt: TGTGCCAGCAGCGCAGGGGGTTGGGGTTCCACAGATACGCAGTATTTT; cdr3_aa: CASSAGGWGSTDTQYF; clone_size: .; v_call: TRBV28; d_call: TRBD1; j_call: TRBJ2-3
cdr3_nt: TGCGCCAGCAGTGGGCGAAGCAATGAGCAGTTCTTC; cdr3_aa: CASSGRSNEQFF; clone_size: .; v_call: TRBV10-2; d_call: .; j_call: TRBJ2-1
cdr3_nt: TGCAGCGTGCGACAGGGGGCAGGTGAAGCTTTCTTT; cdr3_aa: CSVRQGAGEAFF; clone_size: .; v_call: TRBV29-1; d_call: TRBD1; j_call: TRBJ1-1
cdr3_nt: TGTGCCAGCAGTTACTCTCTGGGGGTCTCCTACGAGCAGTACTTC; cdr3_aa: CASSYSLGVSYEQYF; clone_size: .; v_call: TRBV6-5; d_call: .; j_call: TRBJ2-7
cdr3_nt: TGTGCCAGCAGCCAAGGTGGGCAGAATTACGAGCAGTACTTC; cdr3_aa: CASSQGGQNYEQYF; clone_size: .; v_call: TRBV3-1/TRBV3-2; d_call: .; j_call: TRBJ2-7
cdr3_nt: TGTGCCAGCAGCTTGGATCGTGGGGGAGAGACCCAGTACTTC; cdr3_aa: CASSLDRGGETQYF; clone_size: .; v_call: TRBV5-6; d_call: .; j_call: TRBJ2-5
cdr3_nt: TGTGCCACCAGTGATTCCGGACAGGGAAGGTATGGCTACACCTTC; cdr3_aa: CATSDSGQGRYGYTF; clone_size: .; v_call: TRBV24-1; d_call: TRBD1; j_call: TRBJ1-2
cdr3_nt: TGCGCCAGCAGCCAAAATGGAGCGAACACTGAAGCTTTCTTT; cdr3_aa: CASSQNGANTEAFF; clone_size: .; v_call: TRBV4-1; d_call: .; j_call: TRBJ1-1
cdr3_nt: TGCGCCAGCAGCCAAGAGGGGCTAGCGGGAGGACGAACGCAGTATTTT; cdr3_aa: CASSQEGLAGGRTQYF; clone_size: .; v_call: TRBV4-1; d_call: TRBD2; j_call: TRBJ2-3
cdr3_nt: TGTGCCAGCAGTGAAGTTGGGTACAATCAGCCCCAGCATTTT; cdr3_aa: CASSEVGYNQPQHF; clone_size: medium-sized; v_call: TRBV6-1; d_call: .; j_call: TRBJ1-5
cdr3_nt: TGTGCCAGCAGCTTAGCATGGGGGACTAGCGGGAGAGGAAATGAGCAGTTCTTC; cdr3_aa: CASSLAWGTSGRGNEQFF; clone_size: few; v_call: TRBV7-8; d_call: TRBD2; j_call: TRBJ2-1
cdr3_nt: TGCGCCAGCGGCAGCGGGAGTAGCTACGAGCAGTACTTC; cdr3_aa: CASGSGSSYEQYF; clone_size: .; v_call: TRBV5-1; d_call: TRBD2; j_call: TRBJ2-7
cdr3_nt: TGTGCCAGCAGCCCTTATTTGGGCACAGGGGTGGGGGATACGCAGTATTTT; cdr3_aa: CASSPYLGTGVGDTQYF; clone_size: once; v_call: TRBV3-1/TRBV3-2; d_call: TRBD1; j_call: TRBJ2-3
cdr3_nt: TGTGCCAGCAGCTCAGACACCTACGAGCAGTACTTC; cdr3_aa: CASSSDTYEQYF; clone_size: .; v_call: TRBV5-4; d_call: .; j_call: TRBJ2-7
cdr3_nt: TGTGCCAGCAGCCCACATATTGCTAGCGGGAACAATGAGCAGTTCTTC; cdr3_aa: CASSPHIASGNNEQFF; clone_size: once; v_call: TRBV9; d_call: TRBD2; j_call: TRBJ2-1